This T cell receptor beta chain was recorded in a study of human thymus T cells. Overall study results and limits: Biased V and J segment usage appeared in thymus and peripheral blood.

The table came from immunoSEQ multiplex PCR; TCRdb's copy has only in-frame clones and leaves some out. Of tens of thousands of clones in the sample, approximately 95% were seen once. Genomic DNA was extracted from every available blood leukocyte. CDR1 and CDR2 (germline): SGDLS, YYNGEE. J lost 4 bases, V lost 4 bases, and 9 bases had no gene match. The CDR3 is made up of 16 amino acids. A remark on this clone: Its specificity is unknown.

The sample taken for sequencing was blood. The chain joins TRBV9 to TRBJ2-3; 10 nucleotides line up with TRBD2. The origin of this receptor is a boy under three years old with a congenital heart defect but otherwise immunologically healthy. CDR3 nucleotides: TGTGCCAGCAGCTTCGTGGTAGCGGGGGGTGCAGATACGCAGTATTTT. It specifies CASSFVVAGGADTQYF. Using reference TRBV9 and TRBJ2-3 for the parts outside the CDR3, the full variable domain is DSGVTQTPKHLITATGQRVTLRCSPRSGDLSVYWYQQSLDQGLQFLIQYYNGEERAKGNILERFSAQQFPDLHSELNLSSLELGDSALYFCASSFVVAGGADTQYFGPGTRLTVL.